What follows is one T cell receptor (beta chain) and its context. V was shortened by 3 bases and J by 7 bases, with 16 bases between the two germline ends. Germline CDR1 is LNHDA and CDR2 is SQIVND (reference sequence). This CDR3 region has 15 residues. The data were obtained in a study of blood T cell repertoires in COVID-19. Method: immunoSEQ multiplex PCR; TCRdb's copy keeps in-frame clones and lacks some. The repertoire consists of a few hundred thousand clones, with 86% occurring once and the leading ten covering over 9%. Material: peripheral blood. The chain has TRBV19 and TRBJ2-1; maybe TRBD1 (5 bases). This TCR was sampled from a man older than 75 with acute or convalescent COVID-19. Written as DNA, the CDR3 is TGTGCCAGTAGTATCCCAGGGAACATGCGGAATGAGCAGTTCTTC. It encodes CASSIPGNMRNEQFF.